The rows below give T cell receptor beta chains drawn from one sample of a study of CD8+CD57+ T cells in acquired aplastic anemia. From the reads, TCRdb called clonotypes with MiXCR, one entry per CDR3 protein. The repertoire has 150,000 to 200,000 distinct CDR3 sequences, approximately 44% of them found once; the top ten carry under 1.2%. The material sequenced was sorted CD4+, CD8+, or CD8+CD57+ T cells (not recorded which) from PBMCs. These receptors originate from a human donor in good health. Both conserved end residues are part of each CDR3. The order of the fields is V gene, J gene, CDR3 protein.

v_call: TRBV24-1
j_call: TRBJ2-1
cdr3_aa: CATSGVRALGLADEQFF

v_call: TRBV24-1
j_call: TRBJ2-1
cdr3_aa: CATSDRDGDNGQFF

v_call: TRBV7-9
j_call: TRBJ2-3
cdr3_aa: CASSSTDTQYF

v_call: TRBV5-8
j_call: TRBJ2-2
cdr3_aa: CASSLEAGSGAGELFF

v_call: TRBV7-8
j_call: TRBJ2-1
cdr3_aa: CASSSLRGLGFHEQFF

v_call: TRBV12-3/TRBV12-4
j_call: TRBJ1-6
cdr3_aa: CASSLGGPGSPLHF

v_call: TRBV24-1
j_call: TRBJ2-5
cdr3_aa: CATSEGGVETQYF

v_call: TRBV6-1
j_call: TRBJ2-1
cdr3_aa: CLAGVFVYEQLF

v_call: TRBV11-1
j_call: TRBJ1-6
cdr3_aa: CASSQGGGAADSPLHF

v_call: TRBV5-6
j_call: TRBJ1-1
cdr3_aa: CASSIGQGTGAFF

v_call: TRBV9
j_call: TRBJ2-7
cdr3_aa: CASSVATSGTREQYF

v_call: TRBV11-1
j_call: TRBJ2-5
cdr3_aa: CASSFSAGPETQYF

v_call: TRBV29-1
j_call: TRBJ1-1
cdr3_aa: CSVAVTVGTEAFF

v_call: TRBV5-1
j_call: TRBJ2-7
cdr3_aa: CASSPRDSRPGYEQYF

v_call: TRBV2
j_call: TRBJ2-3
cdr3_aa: CASSDRGGDTQYF

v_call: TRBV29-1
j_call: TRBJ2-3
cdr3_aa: CSVVASGGSVDTQYF

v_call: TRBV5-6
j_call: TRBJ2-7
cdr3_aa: CASTTFGEQYF

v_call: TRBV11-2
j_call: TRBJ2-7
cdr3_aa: CASTPGRGPYEQYF

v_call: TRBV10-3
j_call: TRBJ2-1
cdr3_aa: CAISAGGGYNERFF

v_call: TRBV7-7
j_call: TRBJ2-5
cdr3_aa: CASSWAGEETQYF

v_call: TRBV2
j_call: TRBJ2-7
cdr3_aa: CASSKTSGSRYF

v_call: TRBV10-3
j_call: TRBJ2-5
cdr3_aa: CAIAAVSNQPQYF

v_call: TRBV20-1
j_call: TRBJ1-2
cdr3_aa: CSARDNREQRYTF

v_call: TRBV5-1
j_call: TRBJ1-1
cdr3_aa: CASSLGPGQGLEAFF

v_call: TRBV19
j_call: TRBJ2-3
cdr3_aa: CASSLGLAGVTQYF

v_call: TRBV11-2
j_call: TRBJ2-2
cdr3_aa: CASSLGWGEGVDTGELFF